The entry below describes one T cell receptor beta chain. Assignment of participants to cohorts was predicated upon participant-reported clinical history. Libraries were prepared by immunoSEQ multiplex PCR; TCRdb keeps only in-frame clonotypes and omits some of them. The sample contains roughly 130,000 clones, about 80% of which appear only once. The entry originates in a study of blood T cell repertoires in COVID-19. In the study overall: Both acute and convalescent COVID-19 samples were obtained from the United States, Italy and Spain. T cells, B-cell-depleted T cells, or PBMCs provided the cDNA or gDNA that served as material.

This TCR was recovered from a man in his forties or fifties who had recovered from COVID-19. The material sequenced was PBMCs or T cells enriched from blood (not recorded which).

The CDR3 DNA is TGTGCCAGCAGCGGACGAGCAGGGGGTACTGAAGCTTTCTTT. It codes for CASSGRAGGTEAFF. The V gene is TRBV7-9, the J gene TRBJ1-1, with TRBD1 identical over 7 bases. J lost 5 bases, V lost 5 bases, and 8 bases had no gene match. The CDR3 covers 14 residues. Germline V gene lookup returns CDR1 SEHNR and CDR2 FQNEAQ (reference sequence).